A single sample gave rise to the 15 T cell receptor beta chains below, sequenced in a study of blood T cell repertoires in COVID-19. Sequencing used immunoSEQ multiplex PCR; TCRdb keeps in-frame clones, though not all of them. The sample has hundreds of thousands of clones, around 85% seen once. Sequenced material: peripheral blood. The receptor source for this set is a man aged 45 to 65 with active or convalescent COVID-19.

This rearrangement joins TRBV6-7 to TRBJ1-5, with a possible D match to TRBD1 (6 bases). TRBV6-7 is classed as an ORF, of uncertain function. This CDR3 spans 16 amino acids. V lost 6 bases to trimming and J lost 1 base, with 16 bases between them. The CDR3 coding sequence is TGTGCCAGCAGCCGCAGACAGGCGCGGAGCAATCAGCCCCAGCATTTT. Its translation: CASSRRQARSNQPQHF.

V usage is TRBV19 and J usage is TRBJ2-7; 8 nucleotides agree with TRBD2. CDR3 length equals 14 residues. V lost 3 bases to trimming and J lost 5 bases; unmatched junction nucleotides: 6. The V gene's germline CDR1 is LNHDA and CDR2 SQIVND (reference sequence). The CDR3 loop is CASSMRREANEQYF. The CDR3 coding sequence is TGTGCCAGTAGTATGAGGCGGGAGGCCAACGAGCAGTACTTC.

The V gene is TRBV29-1, the J gene TRBJ1-1; perhaps TRBD1 as D (5 bases). Germline CDR1 is SQVTM and CDR2 is ANQGSEA. The CDR3 spans 12 residues. V was pared by 4 bases and J by 3 bases, with 9 bases between. As DNA, the CDR3 is TGCAGCGTTGCTGCAGGGTACACTGAAGCTTTCTTT. Amino acid sequence: CSVAAGYTEAFF.

CDR3 coding DNA: TGTGCCAGCAGCGTAGGGTTTACGGTGAGCACAGATACGCAGTATTTT. Translated: CASSVGFTVSTDTQYF. The chain is built from TRBV9 and TRBJ2-3; unclear D gene. V lost 0 bases, J lost 0 bases, and 11 bases lay in between. Germline V gene sequence: CDR1 SGDLS, CDR2 YYNGEE. This CDR3 region has 16 residues.

The V call is TRBV6-5, the J call TRBJ1-5; D is unresolved. CDR1 is MNHEY, CDR2 SVGAGI, per germline. Trimming stripped 2 bases from V and 4 bases from J, with 6 bases between. The CDR3 contains 13 residues. The CDR3 nucleotides read TGTGCCAGCAGTTACGAACGGAATCAGCCCCAGCATTTT. Protein: CASSYERNQPQHF.

V is TRBV28 and J is TRBJ2-7, with 10 positions matching TRBD2. The CDR3 covers 14 residues. Germline loops: CDR1 MDHEN, CDR2 SYDVKM. J was trimmed by 5 bases and V by 4 bases; bases with no gene match: 5. The CDR3 is CASSSTSGIDEQYF. CDR3 DNA: TGTGCCAGCAGTTCCACTAGCGGGATCGACGAGCAGTACTTC.

The V gene is TRBV24-1, the J gene TRBJ2-3, with TRBD2 identical over 8 bases. The germline V gene encodes CDR1 KGHDR and CDR2 SFDVKD. CDR3 length: 15 amino acids. Unmatched junction bases numbered 6, after V lost 3 bases and J lost 5 bases. The DNA for the CDR3 is TGTGCCACCAGTGATCCTGTAGCGGGGCTAGATACGCAGTATTTT. Translation gives CATSDPVAGLDTQYF.

This rearrangement joins TRBV28 to TRBJ2-6, with 12 bases that match TRBD1. Germline CDR1 is MDHEN and CDR2 is SYDVKM. V lost 5 bases and J lost 3; bases outside the gene matches: 11. This CDR3 has 19 amino acids. The CDR3 loop is CASSPNLGTGGNGANVLTF. In DNA, the CDR3 is TGTGCCAGCAGTCCCAACCTAGGGACAGGGGGCAATGGGGCCAACGTCCTGACTTTC.

The J gene is TRBJ2-7, the V gene TRBV2, with TRBD1 matching over 9 bases. Germline CDR1 SNHLY, CDR2 FYNNEI. J lost 4 bases, V lost 2 bases, and 6 bases had no gene match. The CDR3 sequence is 15 residues long. The CDR3 here is CASSERGQGKYEQYF. In DNA, the CDR3 is TGTGCCAGCAGTGAAAGGGGACAGGGAAAATACGAGCAGTACTTC.

V is TRBV5-1 and J is TRBJ2-5; 10 nucleotides align to TRBD2. V lost 6 bases to trimming and J lost 4 bases; unmatched junction nucleotides: 9. The germline CDR1 and CDR2 sequences are SGHRS and YFSETQ. There are 15 residues in the CDR3. The CDR3 bases are TGCGCCAGCACCAAGCCCCTAGCGGGAGTAGAGACCCAGTACTTC. As protein: CASTKPLAGVETQYF.

This chain uses TRBV27 with TRBJ2-7; tentative D call: TRBD2 (6 bases). The germline V and J ends were trimmed by 0 bases and 5 bases, with 14 bases remaining between them. Germline lookup yields CDR1 MNHEY and CDR2 SMNVEV (reference sequence). The CDR3 is 15 amino acids. The CDR3 sequence is CASSLSLEGWNEQYF. The CDR3 nucleotides read TGTGCCAGCAGTTTATCATTGGAGGGCTGGAACGAGCAGTACTTC.

The genes are TRBV5-1 and TRBJ1-1, with 8 bases matching TRBD1. Germline values: CDR1 SGHRS, CDR2 YFSETQ. The CDR3 totals 16 residues. Trimming at V came to 4 bases and at J to 1 base, leaving 9 bases not matched to a gene. In nucleotides, the CDR3 is TGCGCCAGCAGCAAAGACTCAGGGGGCCGGAACACTGAAGCTTTCTTT. Protein product: CASSKDSGGRNTEAFF.

This chain joins TRBV24-1 and TRBJ2-1; D is uncertain. The CDR3 sequence is 14 residues long. V was cut by 0 bases and J by 9 bases, with 11 bases left in between. Germline lookup yields CDR1 KGHDR and CDR2 SFDVKD. The CDR3 spells CATSDLVSSGEQFF. The CDR3 nucleotides are TGTGCCACCAGTGATTTGGTATCGAGTGGTGAGCAGTTCTTC.

The chain employs TRBV5-6 and TRBJ2-1, with TRBD1 as a possible D gene (5 bases). The germline gives CDR1 SGHDT, CDR2 YYEEEE. V was trimmed by 5 bases and J by 2 bases, leaving 8 bases between them. CDR3 size: 13 residues. The CDR3 is CASRPTAYNEQFF. The CDR3 DNA is TGTGCCAGCAGACCGACAGCCTACAATGAGCAGTTCTTC. Combining the CDR3 with reference TRBV5-6 and TRBJ2-1 gives the whole variable domain DAGVTQSPTHLIKTRGQQVTLRCSPKSGHDTVSWYQQALGQGPQFIFQYYEEEERQRGNFPDRFSGHQFPNYSSELNVNALLLGDSALYLCASRPTAYNEQFFGPGTRLTVL.

The chain couples TRBV27 to TRBJ1-2; D perhaps matches TRBD1 (6 bases). Germline-derived CDR1 and CDR2 are MNHEY and SMNVEV (reference sequence). The V gene lost 5 bases and the J gene lost 4 bases, with 11 bases spanning the gap. This CDR3 region has 13 residues. The CDR3 DNA follows: TGTGCCAGCAGTCCGAGGGGGTTCTATGGCTACACCTTC. Protein product: CASSPRGFYGYTF.